This T cell receptor beta chain stems from a study of shared clonotypes between healthy human individuals. Study information: A donor's plate count was three for CD4 naive and three for CD4 memory; CD8 naive had two and CD8 memory one.

Regarding the study as a whole: When compared with the clonotypes that were shared by all four sorted-subset donors, the non-shared clonotypes turned out to have lower generation probabilities.

Negatively enriched CD4+ T cells were divided by CD45RA into naive and memory. V was shortened by 5 bases and J by 0 bases, with 7 bases between the two germline ends. Germline CDR1 reads KGHSH; CDR2 reads LQKENI. The CDR3 is 13 residues long. In regard to this clone: Antigen specificity is unknown.

Measured with immunoSEQ multiplex PCR; TCRdb has only the in-frame clones, and not every one. The sample lists over a million clones, more than 75% occurring once. The genes are TRBV18 and TRBJ1-1; D unclear. The sample comprised memory CD4+ T cells from PBMCs. Specified subset: CD45RA-negative fraction. This clonotype was obtained from a man aged 18 to 30 in good health. Some clones in this sample may be carry-over from other donors' samples. In nucleotides, the CDR3 is TGTGCCAGCTCAGCCACACTGAACACTGAAGCTTTCTTT. This gives the protein CASSATLNTEAFF.